This T cell receptor (beta chain) came from a study of Graves' ophthalmopathy and Graves' hyperthyroidism. Transcripts of RNA were the source for amplifying TCR beta CDR3 regions. Second-round multiplex PCR came after a first-round RT-PCR that employed HTBI primers. A single record per CDR3 protein comes from TCRdb applying MiXCR to the multiplex PCR reads. The profile shows around 1,200,000 distinct CDR3 sequences, about two fifths of them singletons. This clonotype was seen repeatedly, ten times or more. Deletions cut 5 bases from V and 6 bases from J, with 20 bases between. The CDR3 sequence is 15 residues long. Germline V gene sequence: CDR1 SEHNR, CDR2 FQNEAQ (reference sequence).

Sequencing used peripheral blood or thyroid tissue (not recorded which). The rearrangement uses TRBV7-9 and TRBJ2-7; TRBD2 is a possible D gene (6 bases). This receptor was taken from an adult man with Graves' hyperthyroidism. As DNA, the CDR3 is TGTGCCAGCAGCGACGACGGGACTCGGATGGTCGAGCAGTACTTC. Translation gives CASSDDGTRMVEQYF.